Here is one T cell receptor beta chain with its context. Its antigen is not known. The data were obtained in a study of T cell responses to AZD1222 COVID-19 vaccine. The wider study: Pooling was applied to second doses at about 4 or about 12 weeks.

Study conclusions and caveats: When two AZD1222 doses had been given, Spike-specific TCR breadth and depth rose. Mapped onto spike, vaccine-associated CD4 TCRs spanned it and were dominant at 160-218 and 743-854.

Assay: immunoSEQ multiplex PCR; the TCRdb copy retains only in-frame clones and omits some. Seen here are about 110,000 clones, more than 75% observed once, and the top ten hold 2% to 3%. Germline assignment: CDR1 SEHNR and CDR2 FQNEAQ (reference sequence). V shed 5 bases and J shed 2 bases, with 18 bases lying between them. The CDR3 has 16 amino acids. The sequencing here drew on peripheral blood, taken on day 0 of AZD1222 vaccination. This TCR came from an adult in good health. This chain uses TRBV7-9 with TRBJ1-2; D call uncertain. Written as DNA, the CDR3 is TGTGCCAGCAGCGCCCCCCTTGCGGGGAGGAACTATGGCTACACCTTC. Protein: CASSAPLAGRNYGYTF. The full variable domain, its missing parts supplied by reference TRBV7-9 and TRBJ1-2, is DTGVSQNPRHKITKRGQNVTFRCDPISEHNRLYWYRQTLGQGPEFLTYFQNEAQLEKSRLLSDRFSAERPKGSFSTLEIQRTEQGDSAMYLCASSAPLAGRNYGYTFGSGTRLTVV.